This TCR beta chain was sequenced during a study of identical twins (dated by TCRdb to the mid-2010s). Study-level background: TCR alpha and beta repertoires from monozygotic twins, unrelated adults of various ages and cord blood were deep-sequenced to test whether fetal clonotypes persist. Replicate twin experiments were performed at different times using different library preparation protocols to rule out contamination. Points the paper makes about the study in general: Invariant T cells such as MAIT and iNKT could partly confound zero-insertion analyses, though diverse VJ usage argued against this for most clonotypes. Conclusions relied on cross-sectional statistical analysis, since the same donors could not be followed over many years. A weaker excess of twin sharing was found in beta out-of-frame sequences because the signal-to-noise ratio was lowered by fewer shared sequences. Abundant cord blood beta clonotypes had fewer insertions, young adult naive repertoires showed a similar but weaker trend, and memory repertoires showed no such trend. Compared with coincidental sharing between unrelated individuals, out-of-frame TCR alpha sequences shared between twins had an excess of sequences with low generation probability. In monozygotic twins, recombination models systematically underestimated out-of-frame TCR alpha sharing, but the models matched the sharing seen between unrelated individuals.

All donors were healthy Caucasians. The twin cohort comprised three pairs of female monozygotic twins, all aged roughly 18 to 30 years. The RNA used for TCR libraries was isolated from peripheral blood mononuclear cells. Ends trimmed: V by 3 bases, J by 2 bases; bases unmatched to a gene: 5. The CDR3 runs 15 amino acids, cysteine and phenylalanine included. Only the CDR3 region is kept as DNA, spanning 45 bases read in frame from base 1. Taken from the germline V gene (reference sequence), the CDR1 and CDR2 loops are MNHEY and SMNVEV. The table lists this clonotype with a count of one. Its antigen has not been determined. Base quality data are lacking; no much larger clone is found one base away. A lone read is weak support. Libraries were built with 5' RACE. TCRdb names Illumina HiSeq 2000 as the instrument used. Template switching added a universal primer binding site, and the final cDNA carried a unique molecular identifier that allowed TCR cDNA molecules to be counted accurately. First-strand cDNA for TCR alpha and beta chains was synthesized from specific primers in the conserved constant-segment region. Each cDNA library was double barcoded, with a SMART-Mk sample barcode plus Illumina barcodes, to control for contamination. Two successive PCR steps introduced TruSeq adapter sequences along with Illumina sample barcodes. The Illumina HiSeq platform was used with custom primers to sequence TCR alpha and beta cDNA libraries. The source study handled its data this way. MiGEC processed the raw reads to extract unique molecular identifiers, while MiXCR was used to determine the CDR3 positions. For each individual, recombination models were inferred using an EM algorithm with the repgenHMM and IGoR tools. Shared clonotype analysis was performed with the tcR package in R, normalizing sharing by the product of cloneset sizes. To study raw recombination free of thymic and clonal selection effects, out-of-frame nonproductive sequences were analyzed. TCRdb passed the public sequencing reads through fastp at Q25 and MiXCR, retaining productive beta sequences. Under each unique CDR3 protein, matching rows form one entry showing the most common genes and DNA. These V and J calls rely on TCRdb rather than the paper's analysis. A total of 600,000 to 850,000 distinct CDR3 sequences appear in this sample, over 15% of them only once. The top ten hold around 13% of the sample.

These data also formed part of another study, on T cells expressing NK-cell markers. That second publication adds: In sorted CD3+CD56+NKG2C+, CD3+CD56+NKG2C- and CD3+CD56-NKG2C+ T-cell subsets from about 8 donors, TCR beta-chain repertoires were profiled. Of the eight sequenced donors, seven were found to be HCMV-seropositive and one was found to be HCMV-seronegative. To restrict sorting to alphabetaTCR-expressing T cells, an anti-gammadeltaTCR antibody was added in several experiments. In over five donors, the dominant CD3+CD56+NKG2C+ clonotypes were among the top 10 CD8+ clonotypes and accounted for 1.0-7.0% of CD8+ T cells. Those dominant clonotypes were again the most abundant among CD3+CD56-NKG2C+ cells in a handful of donors, at about 25-65%. Whether the expanded NKG2C-expressing T cell clones were specific for HCMV antigens was left unclear. The eight sequenced donors were randomly selected healthy volunteers, three men and five women. HCMV serostatus was determined by detecting HCMV-specific IgG in serum with a commercial ELISA kit. Bulk peripheral blood T-cell repertoires were additionally sequenced from unsorted PBMC for a handful of donors. Reads were demultiplexed and grouped by UMI with MIGEC, and clonotypes were assembled and quantified with MiTCR. To remove erroneous sequences, TCR cDNA sequences were retained only when supported by two or more reads. Downstream repertoire analysis used the tcR package, and clonotypes were matched across fractions by CDR3 nucleotide sequence plus V segment. Antigen specificity was annotated against VDJdb with VDJmatch, allowing one amino acid substitution in CDR3.

The TCR sequence derives from a woman younger than 35 in good health. The V and J segments used are TRBV27 and TRBJ2-7; 9 of the junction bases match TRBD2. The sequenced material came from PBMCs. The CDR3 corresponds to CASSFMASGTYEQYF. The DNA sequence is given as TGTGCCAGCAGTTTTATGGCTAGCGGGACCTACGAGCAGTACTTC.